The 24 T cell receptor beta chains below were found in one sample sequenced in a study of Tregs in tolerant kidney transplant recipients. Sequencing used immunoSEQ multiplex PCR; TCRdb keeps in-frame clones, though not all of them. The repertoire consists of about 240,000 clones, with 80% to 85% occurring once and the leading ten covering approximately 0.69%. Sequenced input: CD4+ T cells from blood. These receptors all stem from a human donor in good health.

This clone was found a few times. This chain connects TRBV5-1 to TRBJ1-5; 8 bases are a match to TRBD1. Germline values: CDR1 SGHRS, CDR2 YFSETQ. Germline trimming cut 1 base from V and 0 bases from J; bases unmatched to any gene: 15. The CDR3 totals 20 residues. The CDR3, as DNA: TGCGCCAGCAGCTTGACGGAAGTTTCTGAGACAGGGGTTAGCAATCAGCCCCAGCATTTT. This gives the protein CASSLTEVSETGVSNQPQHF.

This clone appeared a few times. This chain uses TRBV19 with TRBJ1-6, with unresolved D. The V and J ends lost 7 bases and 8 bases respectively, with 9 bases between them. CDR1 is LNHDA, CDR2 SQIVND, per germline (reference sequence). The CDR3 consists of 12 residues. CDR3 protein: CASNSVYSPLHF. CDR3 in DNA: TGTGCCAGTAACTCAGTCTATTCACCCCTCCACTTT.

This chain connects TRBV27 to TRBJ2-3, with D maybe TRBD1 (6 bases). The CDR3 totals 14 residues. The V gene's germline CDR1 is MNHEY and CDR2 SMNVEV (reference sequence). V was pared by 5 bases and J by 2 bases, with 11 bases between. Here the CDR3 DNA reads TGTGCCAGCAGTCCGGGACAACACACAGATACGCAGTATTTT. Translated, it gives CASSPGQHTDTQYF.

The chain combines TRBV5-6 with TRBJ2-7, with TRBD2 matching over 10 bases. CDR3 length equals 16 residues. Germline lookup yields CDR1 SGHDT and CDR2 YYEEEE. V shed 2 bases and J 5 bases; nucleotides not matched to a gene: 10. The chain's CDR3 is CASSFRSGRINHEQYF. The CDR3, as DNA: TGTGCCAGCAGCTTCCGTAGCGGGAGGATCAACCACGAGCAGTACTTC.

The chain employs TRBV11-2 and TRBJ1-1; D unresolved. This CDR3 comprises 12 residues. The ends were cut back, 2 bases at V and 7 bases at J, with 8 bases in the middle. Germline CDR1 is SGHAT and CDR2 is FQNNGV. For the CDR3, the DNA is TGTGCCAGCAGCTTATCAACACGTGAAGCTTTCTTT. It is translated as CASSLSTREAFF.

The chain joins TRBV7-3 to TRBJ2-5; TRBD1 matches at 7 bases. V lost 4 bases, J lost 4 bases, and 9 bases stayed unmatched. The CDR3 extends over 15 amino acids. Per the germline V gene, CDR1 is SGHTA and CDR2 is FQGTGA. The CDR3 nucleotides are TGTGCCAGCAGCTCATACCCTACAGGGGTAGAGACCCAGTACTTC. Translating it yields CASSSYPTGVETQYF.

The CDR3 bases are TGTGCCAGCAGCGTTGGACAGGGCGTCGACTACGAGCAGTACTTC. Its protein product is CASSVGQGVDYEQYF. The rearrangement links TRBV9 to TRBJ2-7; 8 nucleotides line up with TRBD1. The V gene end was trimmed by 2 bases and the J gene end by 3 bases; junction bases not matched to a gene: 7. CDR1 and CDR2 from the germline V gene are SGDLS and YYNGEE. The CDR3 is made up of 15 amino acids.

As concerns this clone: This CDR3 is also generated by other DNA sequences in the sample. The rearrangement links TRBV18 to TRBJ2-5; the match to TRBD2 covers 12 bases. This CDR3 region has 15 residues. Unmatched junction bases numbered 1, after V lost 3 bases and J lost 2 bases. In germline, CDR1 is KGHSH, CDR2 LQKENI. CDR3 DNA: TGTGCCAGCTCACCGGGGACTAGCGGGCAAGAGACCCAGTACTTC. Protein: CASSPGTSGQETQYF.

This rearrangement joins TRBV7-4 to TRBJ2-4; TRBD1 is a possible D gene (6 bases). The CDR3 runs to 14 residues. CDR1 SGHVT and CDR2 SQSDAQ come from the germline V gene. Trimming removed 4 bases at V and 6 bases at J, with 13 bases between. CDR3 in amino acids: CASSSETGLNIQYF. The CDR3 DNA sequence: TGTGCCAGCAGCTCCGAGACAGGCCTAAACATTCAGTACTTC.

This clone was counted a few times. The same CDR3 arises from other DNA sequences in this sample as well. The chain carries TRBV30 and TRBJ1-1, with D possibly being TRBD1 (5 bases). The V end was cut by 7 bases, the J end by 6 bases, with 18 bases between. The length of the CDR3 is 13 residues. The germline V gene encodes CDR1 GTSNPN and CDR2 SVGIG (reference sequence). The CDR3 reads CASPRGGNSEAFF. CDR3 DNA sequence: TGTGCCTCCCCTCGGGGGGGTAACTCTGAAGCTTTCTTT. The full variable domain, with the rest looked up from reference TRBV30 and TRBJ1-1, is SQTIHQWPATLVQPVGSPLSLECTVEGTSNPNLYWYRQAAGRGLQLLFYSVGIGQISSEVPQNLSASRPQDRQFILSSKKLLLSDSGFYLCASPRGGNSEAFFGQGTRLTVV.

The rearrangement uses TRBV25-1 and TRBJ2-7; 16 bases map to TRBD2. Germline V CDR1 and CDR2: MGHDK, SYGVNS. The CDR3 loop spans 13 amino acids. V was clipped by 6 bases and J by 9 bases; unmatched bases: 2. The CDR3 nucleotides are TGTGCCAGCAGGGGACTAGCGGGAGGGGGGCAGTACTTC. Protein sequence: CASRGLAGGGQYF.

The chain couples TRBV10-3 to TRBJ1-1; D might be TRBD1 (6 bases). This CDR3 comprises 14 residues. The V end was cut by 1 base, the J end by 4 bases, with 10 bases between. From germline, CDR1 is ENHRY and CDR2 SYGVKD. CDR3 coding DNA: TGTGCCATCAGTGAGTGGGGGCTAGTCACTGAAGCTTTCTTT. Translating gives CAISEWGLVTEAFF.

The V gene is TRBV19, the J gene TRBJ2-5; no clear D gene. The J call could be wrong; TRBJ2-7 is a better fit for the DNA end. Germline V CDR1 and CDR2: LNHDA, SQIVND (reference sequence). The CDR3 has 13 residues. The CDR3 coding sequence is TGTGCCAGTAGTAGAATGGCCTCCTACGAGCAGTACTTC. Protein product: CASSRMASYEQYF.

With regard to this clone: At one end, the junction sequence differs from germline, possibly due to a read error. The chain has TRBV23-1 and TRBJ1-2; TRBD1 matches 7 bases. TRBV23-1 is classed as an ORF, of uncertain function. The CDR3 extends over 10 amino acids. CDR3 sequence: CASSPLTGRF. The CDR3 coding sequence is TGCGCCAGCAGTCCCCTGACAGGGCGCTTC.

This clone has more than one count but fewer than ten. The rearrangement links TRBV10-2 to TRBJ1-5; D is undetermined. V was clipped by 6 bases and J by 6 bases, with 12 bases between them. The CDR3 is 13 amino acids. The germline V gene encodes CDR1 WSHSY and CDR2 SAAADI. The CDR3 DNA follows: TGCGCCAGCAGCGGGTTGTTTTCTCAGCCCCAGCATTTT. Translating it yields CASSGLFSQPQHF.

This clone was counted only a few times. The CDR3 sequence: CASSLDRARLKPQGEQYF. As DNA, the CDR3 is TGTGCCAGCAGCTTAGATAGGGCTAGACTTAAACCCCAAGGCGAGCAGTACTTC. The V and J genes are TRBV11-2 and TRBJ2-7; no clear D. The CDR3 has 18 residues. The V gene's germline CDR1 is SGHAT and CDR2 FQNNGV. V dropped 0 bases and J dropped 6 bases, with 24 bases sitting between them.

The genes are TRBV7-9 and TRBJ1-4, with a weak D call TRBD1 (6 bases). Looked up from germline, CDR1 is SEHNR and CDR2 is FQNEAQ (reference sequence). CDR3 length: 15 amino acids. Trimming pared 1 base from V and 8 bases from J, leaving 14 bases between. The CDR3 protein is CASSLVGKGEEKLFF. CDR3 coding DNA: TGTGCCAGCAGCTTAGTTGGTAAGGGGGAAGAAAAACTGTTTTTT. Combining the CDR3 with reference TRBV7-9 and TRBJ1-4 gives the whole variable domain DTGVSQNPRHKITKRGQNVTFRCDPISEHNRLYWYRQTLGQGPEFLTYFQNEAQLEKSRLLSDRFSAERPKGSFSTLEIQRTEQGDSAMYLCASSLVGKGEEKLFFGSGTQLSVL.

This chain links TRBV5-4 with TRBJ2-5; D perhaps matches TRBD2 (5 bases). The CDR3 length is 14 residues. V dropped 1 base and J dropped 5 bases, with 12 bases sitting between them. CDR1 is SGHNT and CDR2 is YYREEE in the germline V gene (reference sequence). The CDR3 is CASSLWASYETQYF. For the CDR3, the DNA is TGTGCCAGCAGCTTGTGGGCTAGCTATGAGACCCAGTACTTC.

In nucleotides, the CDR3 is TGTGCCAGCAGCTTAGCGCAGGGGCCCGGGACCGGGGAGCTGTTTTTT. It specifies CASSLAQGPGTGELFF. The genes are TRBV7-9 and TRBJ2-2, with D possibly TRBD1 on 6 matching bases. Trimming removed 0 bases from V and 5 bases from J, with 13 bases in between. In germline, CDR1 is SEHNR, CDR2 FQNEAQ (reference sequence). This CDR3 spans 16 amino acids.

The CDR3 is CASTRDREGEKLFF. As DNA, the CDR3 is TGTGCCAGCACCAGGGACAGGGAGGGGGAAAAACTGTTTTTT. The chain couples TRBV2 to TRBJ1-4; 9 bases are a match to TRBD1. In germline, CDR1 is SNHLY, CDR2 FYNNEI. With V trimmed by 7 bases and J by 8 bases, 8 bases remained unmatched. This CDR3 is built from 14 residues.

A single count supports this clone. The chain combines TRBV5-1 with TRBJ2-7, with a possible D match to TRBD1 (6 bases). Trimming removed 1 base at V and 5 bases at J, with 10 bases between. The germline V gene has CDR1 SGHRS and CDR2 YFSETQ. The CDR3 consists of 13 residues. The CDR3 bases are TGCGCCAGCAGCTTGCAGGGGTTCAACGAGCAGTACTTC. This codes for CASSLQGFNEQYF.

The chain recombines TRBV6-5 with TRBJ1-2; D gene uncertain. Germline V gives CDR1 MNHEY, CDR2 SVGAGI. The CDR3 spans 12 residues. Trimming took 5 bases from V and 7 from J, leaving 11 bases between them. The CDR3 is CASSERVGGYTF. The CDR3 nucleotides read TGTGCCAGCAGTGAACGGGTCGGTGGCTACACCTTC.

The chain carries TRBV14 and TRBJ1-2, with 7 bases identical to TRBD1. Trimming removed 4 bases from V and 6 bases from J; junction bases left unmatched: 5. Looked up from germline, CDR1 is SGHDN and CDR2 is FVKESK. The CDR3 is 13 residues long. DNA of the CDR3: TGTGCCAGCAGCCCCCGAGGGGGCGATGGCTACACCTTC. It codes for CASSPRGGDGYTF.

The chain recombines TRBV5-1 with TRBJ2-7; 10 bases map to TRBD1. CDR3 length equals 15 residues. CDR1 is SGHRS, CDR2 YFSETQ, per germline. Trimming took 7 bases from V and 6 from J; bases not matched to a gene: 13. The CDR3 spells CASGPRTGGYGEQYF. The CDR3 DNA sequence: TGCGCCAGCGGCCCTAGGACAGGGGGGTACGGCGAGCAGTACTTC.